This TCR beta chain comes out of a study of T cell responses to AZD1222 COVID-19 vaccine. Study-wide results and caveats: The study reported that nearly half of spike-specific TCRs target unmutated variant regions.

Germline lookup yields CDR1 MNHNS and CDR2 SASEGT. The CDR3 totals 16 residues. The V and J ends lost 2 bases and 4 bases respectively, with 16 bases between them. Regarding this clone: What it binds is not known.

The method was immunoSEQ multiplex PCR; TCRdb's version includes in-frame clones alone and lacks a portion of them. The sample yields more than 100,000 clones, around 90% seen once. The V call is TRBV6-1, the J call TRBJ2-3; the D gene is possibly TRBD2 (7 bases). The TCR was taken from an adult who received the AZD1222 COVID-19 vaccine. The specimen comprised peripheral blood, sampled 28 days after the second AZD1222 dose. The CDR3 protein is CASSERGGRGPDTQYF. In DNA, the CDR3 is TGTGCCAGCAGTGAAAGGGGGGGTAGAGGCCCAGATACGCAGTATTTT.